Below, 19 T cell receptor beta chains from the same sample are listed, as sequenced in a study of cytomegalovirus exposure and HLA in healthy donors. PCR primers comprised 60 Vbeta and 13 Jbeta primers. The assay was immunoSEQ multiplex PCR, and TCRdb's table has in-frame clones only and misses some. The table lists about 240,000 clones, 85% of them singletons. Sequenced material: PBMCs. Receptors originate from a girl aged 2 to 10 in good health and CMV-seronegative.

The gene calls are TRBV6-5 and TRBJ1-1; D unresolved. Trimming removed 4 bases from V and 10 bases from J, with 16 bases in between. Germline V CDR1 and CDR2: MNHEY, SVGAGI. The CDR3 has 13 residues. The CDR3 reads CASSFGGRLGAFF. The CDR3, as DNA: TGTGCCAGCAGTTTTGGAGGCAGGCTGGGAGCTTTCTTT.

The CDR3 DNA reads as TGTGCCAGCACTGTGACAGGGCCTAACTATGGCTACACCTTC. Protein product: CASTVTGPNYGYTF. The rearrangement links TRBV6-1 to TRBJ1-2; TRBD1 matches at 7 bases. The CDR3 has 14 amino acids. Germline trimming cut 7 bases from V and 0 bases from J; bases unmatched to any gene: 5. Germline CDR1 MNHNS, CDR2 SASEGT.

The chain is built from TRBV11-2 and TRBJ2-7, with 7 bases fitting TRBD1. CDR1 is SGHAT and CDR2 is FQNNGV in the germline V gene. The junction had 3 bases not matched to a gene; V was cut back by 2 bases and J by 2 bases. The CDR3 has 14 amino acids. In DNA form, the CDR3 reads TGTGCCAGCAGCTTAACAGGGGCGGCCTACGAGCAGTACTTC. Translation gives CASSLTGAAYEQYF.

The chain uses TRBV20-1 and TRBJ2-7, with 8 bases aligning to TRBD2. Per the germline V gene, CDR1 is DFQATT and CDR2 is SNEGSKA (reference sequence). J gave up 6 bases and V 3 bases, and 1 base lay outside the gene matches. The CDR3 is made up of 11 amino acids. The CDR3 reads CSASAGGEQYF. The CDR3 DNA reads as TGCAGTGCTAGCGCGGGGGGCGAGCAGTACTTC.

This clone was counted a few times. This chain uses TRBV5-1 with TRBJ2-3; 9 positions match TRBD2. Germline V CDR1 and CDR2: SGHRS, YFSETQ. This CDR3 contains 17 residues. Germline trimming cut 2 bases from V and 0 bases from J; bases unmatched to any gene: 7. CDR3 protein: CASSFFPSGASTDTQYF. CDR3 DNA sequence: TGCGCCAGCAGCTTTTTCCCTAGCGGGGCTAGCACAGATACGCAGTATTTT.

The chain employs TRBV11-2 and TRBJ2-5; 9 bases line up with TRBD2. The CDR3 runs 13 residues. V lost 5 bases to trimming and J lost 8 bases; unmatched junction nucleotides: 6. CDR1 and CDR2 (germline): SGHAT, FQNNGV. The CDR3 DNA is TGTGCCAGCAGCGACCCGGGACTAGCTACCCAGTACTTC. As protein: CASSDPGLATQYF.

J is TRBJ1-2 and V is TRBV2, with D possibly being TRBD1 (6 bases). CDR3 length: 12 amino acids. Trimming took 10 bases from V and 5 from J, leaving 14 bases between them. CDR1 and CDR2 from the germline V gene are SNHLY and FYNNEI. CDR3 region: CATYGQPYGYTF. The CDR3 DNA reads TGTGCCACCTACGGACAGCCTTATGGCTACACCTTC.

The chain uses TRBV7-9 and TRBJ2-7, with TRBD2 as a possible D gene (6 bases). This CDR3 has 16 amino acids. V lost 4 bases, J lost 0 bases, and 16 bases lay in between. Germline V gene lookup returns CDR1 SEHNR and CDR2 FQNEAQ (reference sequence). CDR3 protein: CASSYSTGTSSYEQYF. In DNA form, the CDR3 reads TGTGCCAGCAGCTATTCAACCGGGACTTCCTCCTACGAGCAGTACTTC.

The chain is built from TRBV7-8 and TRBJ2-1, with TRBD2 identical over 10 bases. V lost 4 bases to trimming and J lost 0 bases; unmatched junction nucleotides: 3. The CDR3 has 16 amino acids. The germline gives CDR1 SGHVS, CDR2 FQNEAQ. The CDR3 DNA reads TGTGCCAGCAGCTCCCCTAGCGGGAGCTCCTACAATGAGCAGTTCTTC. It translates to CASSSPSGSSYNEQFF.

The rearrangement uses TRBV27 and TRBJ2-3; maybe TRBD2 (6 bases). The CDR3 length is 15 residues. Germline CDR1 MNHEY, CDR2 SMNVEV (reference sequence). The germline V and J ends were trimmed by 4 bases and 0 bases, with 11 bases remaining between them. The DNA of the CDR3 is TGTGCCAGCAGTTACGTGCGGGGAAGCACAGATACGCAGTATTTT. Translating gives CASSYVRGSTDTQYF.

V is TRBV18 and J is TRBJ2-2; D possibly corresponds to TRBD1 (5 bases). The CDR3 loop spans 15 amino acids. The V end was cut by 10 bases, the J end by 2 bases, with 17 bases between. Germline V CDR1 and CDR2: KGHSH, LQKENI. CDR3 sequence: CATLIRTSNTGELFF. The CDR3 DNA reads as TGTGCCACCTTGATACGGACAAGCAACACCGGGGAGCTGTTTTTT.

The chain carries TRBV7-9 and TRBJ2-1; 7 nucleotides line up with TRBD2. CDR3 length equals 16 residues. Looked up from germline, CDR1 is SEHNR and CDR2 is FQNEAQ (reference sequence). Unmatched junction bases numbered 12, after V lost 6 bases and J lost 4 bases. CDR3 in DNA: TGTGCCAGCAGTCCCTGGGGAGCGGGGAGTTACAATGAGCAGTTCTTC. Protein sequence: CASSPWGAGSYNEQFF.

V is TRBV9 and J is TRBJ2-1; 8 bases are shared with TRBD2. Per the germline V gene, CDR1 is SGDLS and CDR2 is YYNGEE. J gave up 8 bases and V 1 base, and 11 bases lay outside the gene matches. This CDR3 region has 16 residues. The DNA of the CDR3 is TGTGCCAGCAGCGTATCCCCCGGGGGGGGTCAGGATGAGCAGTTCTTC. Residues: CASSVSPGGGQDEQFF.

The rearrangement joins TRBV4-1 to TRBJ2-7; perhaps TRBD1 as D (6 bases). Trimming shortened V by 4 bases and J by 2 bases, and 15 bases separated the two germline ends. The germline V gene encodes CDR1 MGHRA and CDR2 YSYEKL. The CDR3 contains 15 residues. Here the CDR3 DNA reads TGCGCCAGCAGCCGCCCTGGACAGCCACCCTACGAGCAGTACTTC. Translation gives CASSRPGQPPYEQYF.

The chain has TRBV6-5 and TRBJ2-5; TRBD1 matches at 12 bases. This CDR3 has 13 residues. Per the germline V gene, CDR1 is MNHEY and CDR2 is SVGAGI. Trimming removed 10 bases from V and 6 bases from J; junction bases left unmatched: 6. DNA of the CDR3: TGTGCCATCGGGACAGGGGGCGTAAAGACCCAGTACTTC. Its translation: CAIGTGGVKTQYF.

This chain connects TRBV9 to TRBJ2-2; 10 bases are shared with TRBD2. The CDR3 runs to 18 residues. The germline CDR1 and CDR2 sequences are SGDLS and YYNGEE. V shed 3 bases, J shed 2 bases, and the junction held 10 bases outside the gene matches. Written as DNA, the CDR3 is TGTGCCAGCAGCGGGGTAGCGGGGGGCCTTACCAACACCGGGGAGCTGTTTTTT. Residues: CASSGVAGGLTNTGELFF.

The chain employs TRBV18 and TRBJ1-1; TRBD1 is a possible D gene (6 bases). Germline CDR1 is KGHSH and CDR2 is LQKENI. V was clipped by 0 bases and J by 3 bases, with 8 bases between them. The CDR3 has 14 amino acids. This CDR3 reads CASSPPQGYTEAFF. The CDR3 DNA reads TGTGCCAGCTCACCACCACAGGGTTACACTGAAGCTTTCTTT.

V is TRBV30 and J is TRBJ1-1; D gene uncertain. The CDR3 loop spans 13 amino acids. In germline, CDR1 is GTSNPN, CDR2 SVGIG (reference sequence). V lost 3 bases, J lost 1 base, and 9 bases lay in between. The CDR3 nucleotides read TGTGCCTGGAGAAGACACCCGAACACTGAAGCTTTCTTT. Its translation is CAWRRHPNTEAFF.

CDR3 protein: CSVERGGVAFF. In DNA form, the CDR3 reads TGCAGCGTTGAAAGGGGAGGTGTAGCTTTCTTT. The chain joins TRBV29-1 to TRBJ1-1; TRBD1 is a possible D gene (5 bases). Trimming took 2 bases from V and 10 from J, leaving 11 bases between them. Germline CDR1 is SQVTM and CDR2 is ANQGSEA. CDR3 length: 11 residues.